This T cell receptor beta chain appears in the sequencing data of a study of technical replicates of blood from a handful of donors. Libraries were prepared by immunoSEQ multiplex PCR; TCRdb keeps only in-frame clonotypes and omits some of them. The table records approximately 81,000 clones, almost 96% of them present only once. This CDR3 has 18 amino acids. V lost 0 bases and J lost 6; bases outside the gene matches: 10. Germline CDR1 SGHRS, CDR2 YFSETQ. This clonotype was obtained from a human donor in good health. This rearrangement joins TRBV5-1 to TRBJ2-2; TRBD1 aligns across 11 bases. Source material: T cells isolated from PBMCs. CDR3 in DNA: TGCGCCAGCAGCTTGGTGTGGGACAGGGGGATTAACGCCGGGGAGCTGTTTTTT. This gives the protein CASSLVWDRGINAGELFF.